This T cell receptor (beta chain) was documented in a study of blood T cell repertoires in COVID-19. The authors' processing: Cell counts per sample came from amplifying reference gene primers. Assay used: immunoSEQ multiplex PCR; TCRdb lists only in-frame clones, some missing. That table furnishes V, J and clone size, whereas the DNA furnished D and trimming. The table lists about 210,000 clones, around nine tenths of them singletons. This clone turned up a few times. Germline CDR1 reads MDHEN; CDR2 reads SYDVKM. The CDR3 sequence is 11 residues long. Trimming removed 10 bases from V and 5 bases from J, with 11 bases in between.

The V gene is TRBV28, the J gene TRBJ1-2; possible D gene TRBD1, 5 bases. The receptor was isolated from a man aged 55 to 70 with acute or convalescent COVID-19. Material: peripheral blood. The CDR3 region has the DNA TGTGCCATATCTCGACAGTATGGCTACACCTTC. Translation gives CAISRQYGYTF.